These 25 T cell receptor beta chains share one sample of origin, sequenced in a study of a mutant IDH1 vaccine in newly diagnosed glioma. The assay was immunoSEQ multiplex PCR, and TCRdb's table has in-frame clones only and misses some. The data contain tens of thousands of clones, approximately 79% of them singletons. Time point reported: baseline, week 1 (first vaccination visit). Treatment described: pre-vaccination baseline after standard-of-care therapy. Material: PBMCs, obtained from a glioma patient treated with radiotherapy, temozolomide or both. These receptor sequences come from a man aged 45-60 years with glioma.

The J gene is TRBJ2-7, the V gene TRBV25-1; the match to TRBD1 covers 7 bases. V dropped 4 bases and J dropped 2; count of bases not matched to a gene: 5. From germline, CDR1 is MGHDK and CDR2 SYGVNS. This CDR3 has 14 amino acids. The CDR3 DNA reads TGTGCCAGCAGTGTCCGGGACAGAGCCTACGAGCAGTACTTC. Translation gives CASSVRDRAYEQYF.

This sequence joins TRBV7-2 and TRBJ2-7; tentative D call: TRBD2 (6 bases). CDR3 length: 14 residues. Trimming stripped 5 bases from V and 6 bases from J, with 17 bases between. Per the germline V gene, CDR1 is SGHTA and CDR2 is FQGNSA. CDR3 in amino acids: CASSGHGGAGEQYF. CDR3 bases: TGTGCCAGCAGCGGACATGGCGGGGCGGGCGAGCAGTACTTC.

The J gene is TRBJ2-7, the V gene TRBV30; D may correspond to TRBD1 or TRBD2 (5 bases each). Germline values: CDR1 GTSNPN, CDR2 SVGIG (reference sequence). This CDR3 is built from 13 residues. The V gene lost 0 bases and the J gene lost 5 bases, with 11 bases spanning the gap. The DNA of the CDR3 is TGTGCCTGGAGTGTACGCAGGGACCACGAGCAGTACTTC. Translating it yields CAWSVRRDHEQYF.

In its sample, this clone was seen a few times. The J gene is TRBJ1-1, the V gene TRBV20-1; a possible D gene is TRBD1 (5 bases). Deletions cut 0 bases from V and 10 bases from J, with 9 bases between. The CDR3 is 11 amino acids. Germline CDR1 and CDR2: DFQATT and SNEGSKA (reference sequence). The CDR3 protein is CSARDPGAAFF. In DNA, the CDR3 is TGCAGTGCTAGAGATCCCGGGGCAGCTTTCTTT.

This chain uses TRBV5-1 with TRBJ2-7, with D possibly matching TRBD1 (6 bases). Germline-derived CDR1 and CDR2 are SGHRS and YFSETQ. The CDR3 has 14 amino acids. Trimming took off 4 bases at V and 3 bases at J, with 14 bases between the two ends. Here the CDR3 reads CASSRGQTIYEQYF. In DNA, the CDR3 is TGCGCCAGCAGCAGAGGACAGACGATCTACGAGCAGTACTTC.

This sequence joins TRBV6-1 and TRBJ1-5; D not resolved. The CDR3 length is 13 residues. Germline CDR1 reads MNHNS; CDR2 reads SASEGT. V was cut by 2 bases and J by 6 bases, with 8 bases left in between. The CDR3 loop is CASSEIIGQPQHF. The DNA for the CDR3 is TGTGCCAGCAGTGAAATTATCGGTCAGCCCCAGCATTTT.

This rearrangement joins TRBV5-4 to TRBJ2-3; tentatively, D is TRBD1 (5 bases). The CDR3 contains 14 residues. Germline V CDR1 and CDR2: SGHNT, YYREEE (reference sequence). Between the trimmed V and J ends, which lost 1 base and 4 bases, there was a span of 10 bases. CDR3 sequence (DNA): TGTGCCAGCAGCTTGAACGTGGGGCCAGATACGCAGTATTTT. Encoded protein: CASSLNVGPDTQYF.

The chain combines TRBV6-5 with TRBJ2-5; D gene ambiguous. Trimming took off 0 bases at V and 5 bases at J, with 7 bases between the two ends. Germline values: CDR1 MNHEY, CDR2 SVGAGI. The CDR3 covers 13 residues. DNA of the CDR3: TGTGCCAGCAGTTACTCACGGGTTGAGACCCAGTACTTC. Translation gives CASSYSRVETQYF.

The rearrangement links TRBV19 to TRBJ1-5; 11 nucleotides agree with TRBD1. The CDR3 runs to 13 residues. V shed 7 bases, J shed 8 bases, and the junction held 4 bases outside the gene matches. Looked up from germline, CDR1 is LNHDA and CDR2 is SQIVND (reference sequence). The CDR3 reads CASMDRGREPQHF. In DNA, the CDR3 is TGTGCCAGTATGGACAGGGGGCGCGAGCCCCAGCATTTT. Full variable domain (rest looked up from reference TRBV19 and TRBJ1-5): DGGITQSPKYLFRKEGQNVTLSCEQNLNHDAMYWYRQDPGQGLRLIYYSQIVNDFQKGDIAEGYSVSREKKESFPLTVTSAQKNPTAFYLCASMDRGREPQHFGDGTRLSIL.

The V call is TRBV11-2, the J call TRBJ2-7; D not resolved. V was shortened by 3 bases and J by 6 bases, with 12 bases between the two germline ends. This CDR3 comprises 13 residues. Looked up from germline, CDR1 is SGHAT and CDR2 is FQNNGV. The CDR3 protein is CASSFRPVSEQYF. CDR3 nucleotide sequence: TGTGCCAGCAGCTTCCGGCCCGTTAGCGAGCAGTACTTC.

The chain couples TRBV7-9 to TRBJ2-1; TRBD2 matches at 11 bases. The CDR3 runs to 15 residues. The V segment lost 3 bases and the J segment 7 bases; nucleotides outside the gene matches: 5. Looked up from germline, CDR1 is SEHNR and CDR2 is FQNEAQ (reference sequence). The CDR3 DNA follows: TGTGCCAGCAGCTTCCCCGGGACTAGCGGAAATGAGCAGTTCTTC. As protein: CASSFPGTSGNEQFF.

The chain has TRBV20-1 and TRBJ2-3; weak D call: TRBD2 (5 bases). V lost 5 bases and J 4 bases, leaving 7 bases between the germline ends. Germline loops: CDR1 DFQATT, CDR2 SNEGSKA (reference sequence). This CDR3 contains 11 residues. CDR3 protein: CSAPRADTQYF. CDR3 DNA: TGCAGTGCTCCGAGGGCAGATACGCAGTATTTT.

The chain uses TRBV4-3 and TRBJ1-1, with 7 nucleotides matching TRBD1. Trimming removed 2 bases from V and 4 bases from J; junction bases left unmatched: 1. The CDR3 has 13 residues. In germline, CDR1 is LGHNA, CDR2 YSLEER. In nucleotides, the CDR3 is TGCGCCAGCAGCCAACCAGGGGGCACTGAAGCTTTCTTT. It yields the protein CASSQPGGTEAFF.

The chain employs TRBV14 and TRBJ2-5; D unclear. With 1 base removed from V and 4 bases from J, the gap between germline ends came to 4 bases. Per germline, CDR1 SGHDN and CDR2 FVKESK. CDR3 size: 12 residues. CDR3 loop: CASSQVRETQYF. CDR3 DNA: TGTGCCAGCAGCCAAGTGAGAGAGACCCAGTACTTC.

This chain uses TRBV6-5 with TRBJ1-2; D remains ambiguous. The CDR3 sequence is 12 residues long. V was trimmed by 8 bases and J by 6 bases, leaving 13 bases between them. The germline V gene encodes CDR1 MNHEY and CDR2 SVGAGI. For the CDR3, the DNA is TGTGCCAGCGGGGAATTGTACCATGGCTACACCTTC. It specifies CASGELYHGYTF.

The chain employs TRBV5-1 and TRBJ1-3, with 10 bases that match TRBD1. The germline gives CDR1 SGHRS, CDR2 YFSETQ. CDR3 length: 15 amino acids. J lost 4 bases, V lost 4 bases, and 5 bases had no gene match. This CDR3 reads CASSRGQGIGNTIYF. In DNA form, the CDR3 reads TGCGCCAGCAGCAGGGGACAGGGGATAGGAAACACCATATATTTT.

This rearrangement joins TRBV12-5 to TRBJ2-5, with D perhaps matching TRBD2 (7 bases). The CDR3 loop spans 14 amino acids. Germline V gene lookup returns CDR1 LGHNT and CDR2 FRNRAP. Trimming stripped 5 bases from V and 5 bases from J, with 15 bases between. The CDR3: CASGPPEGGETQYF. Here the CDR3 DNA reads TGTGCTAGTGGTCCCCCGGAGGGGGGGGAGACCCAGTACTTC. Based on the CDR3 plus reference TRBV12-5 and TRBJ2-5, the full variable domain is DARVTQTPRHKVTEMGQEVTMRCQPILGHNTVFWYRQTMMQGLELLAYFRNRAPLDDSGMPKDRFSAEMPDATLATLKIQPSEPRDSAVYFCASGPPEGGETQYFGPGTRLLVL.

The J gene is TRBJ1-3, the V gene TRBV7-9; D remains ambiguous. The CDR3 is 16 residues long. V lost 1 base and J lost 0, with 10 bases in between. Per germline, CDR1 SEHNR and CDR2 FQNEAQ (reference sequence). The CDR3 loop is CASSLEGSYSGNTIYF. The CDR3 nucleotides read TGTGCCAGCAGCTTAGAGGGCAGTTACTCTGGAAACACCATATATTTT.

The J gene is TRBJ1-3, the V gene TRBV7-3; D ambiguous. Germline values: CDR1 SGHTA, CDR2 FQGTGA. This CDR3 is 15 amino acids long. The V gene lost 2 bases and the J gene lost 0 bases, with 8 bases spanning the gap. The CDR3: CASSLGPSSGNTIYF. The CDR3 DNA reads as TGTGCCAGCAGCTTAGGACCGAGCTCTGGAAACACCATATATTTT.

This clone was observed a few times. The rearrangement links TRBV29-1 to TRBJ1-1, with D possibly being TRBD1 (6 bases). Per germline, CDR1 SQVTM and CDR2 ANQGSEA. V was cut by 4 bases and J by 7 bases, with 13 bases left in between. The CDR3 contains 12 residues. The CDR3 region has the DNA TGCAGCGTTGGAAAAGGGGGGAATGAAGCTTTCTTT. Its protein product is CSVGKGGNEAFF.

This rearrangement joins TRBV9 to TRBJ1-2; a weak D match, TRBD1 (6 bases). This CDR3 has 12 amino acids. Germline V gives CDR1 SGDLS, CDR2 YYNGEE. V shed 3 bases and J shed 7 bases, with 10 bases lying between them. Written as DNA, the CDR3 is TGTGCCAGCAGCGAGGGGGGGAGTGGCTACACCTTC. Protein product: CASSEGGSGYTF.

This sequence joins TRBV11-2 and TRBJ2-3; D may correspond to TRBD1 or TRBD2 (5 bases each). Per the germline V gene, CDR1 is SGHAT and CDR2 is FQNNGV. CDR3 length equals 15 residues. Trimming took 5 bases from V and 2 from J, leaving 14 bases between them. CDR3 residues: CASSTGRRITDTQYF. In DNA, the CDR3 is TGTGCCAGCAGCACGGGGCGGAGGATCACAGATACGCAGTATTTT.

The V call is TRBV29-1, the J call TRBJ1-2; no firm D call. The V end was cut by 3 bases, the J end by 6 bases, with 17 bases between. CDR3 length: 14 amino acids. Germline V gene data show CDR1 as SQVTM and CDR2 as ANQGSEA. The CDR3 DNA follows: TGCAGCGTTGATCGCCCTGGACGTATGGATGGCTACACCTTC. Amino acid sequence: CSVDRPGRMDGYTF. The full variable domain, in which reference TRBV29-1 and TRBJ1-2 provide the parts outside the CDR3, is SAVISQKPSRDICQRGTSLTIQCQVDSQVTMMFWYRQQPGQSLTLIATANQGSEATYESGFVIDKFPISRPNLTFSTLTVSNMSPEDSSIYLCSVDRPGRMDGYTFGSGTRLTVV.

The chain employs TRBV7-6 and TRBJ2-1; D remains ambiguous. CDR1 is SGHVS and CDR2 is FNYEAQ in the germline V gene. The CDR3 spans 13 residues. The V end was cut by 5 bases, the J end by 4 bases, with 9 bases between. The CDR3 region is CASSLTLYNEQFF. The CDR3 DNA follows: TGTGCCAGCAGCCTTACATTGTACAATGAGCAGTTCTTC.

This clone was found once. V is TRBV18 and J is TRBJ2-7; the match to TRBD1 covers 7 bases. Germline CDR1 reads KGHSH; CDR2 reads LQKENI. Losses at the gene ends were 4 bases for V and 0 bases for J; bases not matched to a gene: 6. CDR3 length equals 15 residues. CDR3: CASSLGQTSSYEQYF. The CDR3 bases are TGTGCCAGCTCACTGGGACAGACGAGCTCCTACGAGCAGTACTTC.